Here is one T cell receptor beta chain with its context. PCR amplification relied on 60 Vbeta primers (plus 13 Jbeta primers). Libraries were prepared by immunoSEQ multiplex PCR; TCRdb keeps only in-frame clonotypes and omits some of them. The sample holds 130,000 or so clones, about four fifths seen once. The data derive from a study of cytomegalovirus exposure and HLA in healthy donors. The sequenced sample consisted of PBMCs. This TCR came from a man between 18 and 29 years old in good health and CMV-seropositive.

The CDR3 region has the DNA TGTGCCAGCAGCTTGGACTCTTCTGGAAACACCATATATTTT. It specifies CASSLDSSGNTIYF. The chain couples TRBV5-4 to TRBJ1-3; D remains ambiguous. This CDR3 is built from 14 residues. Deletions cut 0 bases from V and 1 base from J, with 5 bases between. The germline gives CDR1 SGHNT, CDR2 YYREEE (reference sequence).